The 15 T cell receptor beta chains presented below share a single source sample, sequenced in a study of siplizumab effects on memory and regulatory T cells. This table comes from immunoSEQ multiplex PCR, and its TCRdb copy is limited to in-frame clones, with some not included. The sample comprises 50,000 to 60,000 clones, roughly 90% of which are singletons, and approximately 0.35% rests with the top ten. The sequencing sample was made of naive CD8+ T cells sorted from blood. The source is a human donor in good health.

This rearrangement joins TRBV4-1 to TRBJ2-5, with a possible D match to TRBD2 (5 bases). Germline values: CDR1 MGHRA, CDR2 YSYEKL. V was trimmed by 5 bases and J by 5 bases, leaving 15 bases between them. This CDR3 is 14 amino acids long. This chain's CDR3 is CASSAPGLGETQYF. The CDR3 nucleotides are TGCGCCAGCAGCGCCCCGGGGTTGGGGGAGACCCAGTACTTC.

J is TRBJ2-1 and V is TRBV11-2, with 7 bases identical to TRBD1. CDR3 size: 15 residues. Germline trimming cut 6 bases from V and 5 bases from J; bases unmatched to any gene: 10. Per germline, CDR1 SGHAT and CDR2 FQNNGV. The CDR3 sequence is CASSSPGTENNEQFF. CDR3 in DNA: TGTGCCAGCAGTTCGCCCGGGACAGAGAACAATGAGCAGTTCTTC.

This chain links TRBV15 with TRBJ1-5, with TRBD1 as a possible D gene (5 bases). The germline gives CDR1 LNHNV, CDR2 YYDKDF (reference sequence). The V gene lost 0 bases and the J gene lost 3 bases, with 12 bases spanning the gap. The CDR3 has 16 amino acids. The CDR3 loop reads CATSRDLGTFNQPQHF. In DNA form, the CDR3 reads TGTGCCACCAGCAGAGATCTGGGGACGTTCAATCAGCCCCAGCATTTT.

The chain couples TRBV27 to TRBJ2-2; D remains ambiguous. The V end was cut by 8 bases, the J end by 5 bases, with 15 bases between. This CDR3 is built from 14 residues. Germline CDR1 and CDR2: MNHEY and SMNVEV (reference sequence). In DNA, the CDR3 is TGTGCCAGCGGCCTAGGTGGTAGTACCGGGGAGCTGTTTTTT. Its translation: CASGLGGSTGELFF.

The chain uses TRBV27 and TRBJ2-1; D is unresolved. Germline assignment: CDR1 MNHEY and CDR2 SMNVEV (reference sequence). This CDR3 spans 13 amino acids. Trimming removed 9 bases from V and 1 base from J, with 10 bases in between. CDR3 bases: TGTGCCAGTGCCGAGGATTCCTACAATGAGCAGTTCTTC. Its protein product is CASAEDSYNEQFF.

CDR3 region: CASSSLKGKNPYEQYF. DNA of the CDR3: TGTGCCAGCAGTTCCCTTAAGGGCAAGAATCCCTACGAGCAGTACTTC. The chain carries TRBV6-7 and TRBJ2-7; unclear D gene. TRBV6-7 is an ORF, and what it does is uncertain. CDR3 length equals 16 residues. V shed 4 bases and J shed 2 bases, with 18 bases lying between them.

This chain connects TRBV7-3 to TRBJ2-1; D perhaps matches TRBD1 (5 bases). Germline assignment: CDR1 SGHTA and CDR2 FQGTGA. There are 15 residues in the CDR3. Trimming took 1 base from V and 8 from J, leaving 15 bases between them. The CDR3: CASSLNPGIGYEQFF. The DNA of the CDR3 is TGTGCCAGCAGCTTAAACCCAGGGATAGGATATGAGCAGTTCTTC. The full variable domain, completed using reference TRBV7-3 and TRBJ2-1, is GAGVSQTPSNKVTEKGKYVELRCDPISGHTALYWYRQSLGQGPEFLIYFQGTGAADDSGLPNDRFFAVRPEGSVSTLKIQRTERGDSAVYLCASSLNPGIGYEQFFGPGTRLTVL.

There are a few counts of this clone. This sequence joins TRBV2 and TRBJ1-5; D might be TRBD1 (6 bases). V lost 7 bases and J 2 bases, leaving 15 bases between the germline ends. Germline V gene lookup returns CDR1 SNHLY and CDR2 FYNNEI. The CDR3 extends over 15 amino acids. CDR3 DNA: TGTGCCAGCAATCCAGGGGCCTTTGGCAATCAGCCCCAGCATTTT. Its translation is CASNPGAFGNQPQHF.

In its sample, this clone was seen once. The chain uses TRBV19 and TRBJ1-1; D remains unclear. The CDR3 length is 13 residues. Trimming took off 3 bases at V and 1 base at J, with 6 bases between the two ends. Per germline, CDR1 LNHDA and CDR2 SQIVND (reference sequence). CDR3 in amino acids: CASSILWNTEAFF. The CDR3 DNA is TGTGCCAGTAGTATCCTTTGGAACACTGAAGCTTTCTTT.

The chain has TRBV2 and TRBJ2-7, with 11 positions matching TRBD2. J gave up 4 bases and V 7 bases, and 12 bases lay outside the gene matches. Germline V lookup: CDR1 SNHLY, CDR2 FYNNEI. This CDR3 region has 16 residues. In DNA form, the CDR3 reads TGTGCCAGCAAAGGGTATAGCGGGGGGGCCGGTTACGAGCAGTACTTC. Protein product: CASKGYSGGAGYEQYF.

The rearrangement uses TRBV19 and TRBJ2-3, with D unclear. V gave up 7 bases and J gave up 6 bases, with 17 bases separating them. The CDR3 totals 14 residues. The V gene's germline CDR1 is LNHDA and CDR2 SQIVND (reference sequence). CDR3 sequence (DNA): TGTGCCAGTACAGACGTCCAAGTGCGGGATACGCAGTATTTT. Protein product: CASTDVQVRDTQYF.

V usage is TRBV27 and J usage is TRBJ2-5; 9 bases fit TRBD2. Germline lookup yields CDR1 MNHEY and CDR2 SMNVEV (reference sequence). J was trimmed by 5 bases and V by 5 bases; bases with no gene match: 9. The length of the CDR3 is 15 residues. This chain's CDR3 is CASSPSGSGGETQYF. In DNA form, the CDR3 reads TGTGCCAGCAGTCCCAGCGGTAGCGGGGGTGAGACCCAGTACTTC.

This chain connects TRBV4-1 to TRBJ1-1; no firm D call. V lost 1 base, J lost 5 bases, and 8 bases lay in between. The length of the CDR3 is 13 residues. Germline-derived CDR1 and CDR2 are MGHRA and YSYEKL. CDR3 amino acids: CASSQVAGTEAFF. The DNA for the CDR3 is TGCGCCAGCAGCCAAGTAGCAGGAACTGAAGCTTTCTTT.

This chain links TRBV11-2 with TRBJ1-1, with D hard to call. V lost 2 bases and J 0 bases, leaving 7 bases between the germline ends. From germline, CDR1 is SGHAT and CDR2 FQNNGV. The CDR3 totals 14 residues. The CDR3 nucleotides read TGTGCCAGCAGCTTAACAGCTATGAACACTGAAGCTTTCTTT. Its protein product is CASSLTAMNTEAFF.

The V gene is TRBV29-1, the J gene TRBJ2-2; D not certain. V lost 7 bases and J lost 7, with 10 bases in between. CDR3 length: 11 residues. Per germline, CDR1 SQVTM and CDR2 ANQGSEA. DNA of the CDR3: TGCAGCGGGAAAGTGGGCGGGGAGCTGTTTTTT. It translates to CSGKVGGELFF.